These T cell receptor beta chains were read from a single sample in a study of T-cell reconstitution after alpha-beta-depleted transplantation in children. In TCRdb, the PCR reads were re-called with MiXCR into one record per CDR3 protein. This sample yields 550,000 to 800,000 distinct CDR3 sequences, of which about 12% are seen a single time; 0.79% belongs to the top ten. Sequencing used PBMCs, obtained before TCRalphabeta/CD19-depleted stem cell transplant. All receptors derive from a girl aged 2 to 9 with congenital amegakaryocytic thrombocytopenia, due to receive a stem cell transplant. Each CDR3 is given with its conserved first and last residue. The D gene is left open where the match is weak. Expanded clones are given a class, and other clones once, few, many or no size at all.

V	J	size	D	CDR3	DNA
TRBV6-2/TRBV6-3	TRBJ1-5	few	.	CASSYRTGYGQPQHF	TGTGCCAGCAGTTACAGAACAGGGTACGGTCAGCCCCAGCATTTT
TRBV3-1	TRBJ2-7	.	TRBD2	CASSHGGGTRVHEQYF	TGTGCCAGCAGCCACGGGGGGGGGACTAGAGTGCACGAGCAGTACTTC
TRBV11-1	TRBJ1-1	few	TRBD1	CASTAKRQGPSMNTEAFF	TGTGCCAGCACCGCTAAACGACAGGGACCCTCGATGAACACTGAAGCTTTCTTT
TRBV5-1	TRBJ2-1	many	TRBD2	CASVRAGGTYNEQFF	TGCGCCAGCGTCCGAGCGGGGGGGACCTACAATGAGCAGTTCTTC
TRBV6-5	TRBJ2-1	.	.	CASSYTSGGPYNEQFF	TGTGCCAGCAGTTACACTTCCGGGGGCCCCTACAATGAGCAGTTCTTC
TRBV10-3	TRBJ2-1	many	TRBD2	CAISGLTGGPNEQFF	TGTGCCATCAGTGGACTAACGGGAGGTCCAAATGAGCAGTTCTTC
TRBV7-8	TRBJ2-3	few	.	CASRQGLGTDTQYF	TGTGCCAGCAGGCAGGGACTCGGCACAGATACGCAGTATTTT
TRBV5-1	TRBJ2-1	.	.	CASSLDPPYNEQFF	TGCGCCAGCAGCTTGGACCCTCCATACAATGAGCAGTTCTTC
TRBV5-1	TRBJ2-5	.	.	CASSSAPRETQYF	TGCGCCAGCAGCTCAGCCCCAAGAGAGACCCAGTACTTC
TRBV5-1	TRBJ2-1	many	.	CASSYPPPGPSSYNEQFF	TGCGCCAGCAGCTATCCGCCCCCGGGACCAAGCTCCTACAATGAGCAGTTCTTC
TRBV19	TRBJ1-1	.	.	CASKPHHRLTSSNTEAFF	TGTGCCAGTAAGCCCCACCATCGTCTGACGAGTTCGAACACTGAAGCTTTCTTT
TRBV20-1	TRBJ2-1	many	TRBD2	CSATKNGAGGFNQQFF	TGCAGTGCTACAAAAAATGGGGCGGGAGGTTTTAATCAGCAGTTCTTC
TRBV6-2/TRBV6-3	TRBJ1-2	many	TRBD1	CASSLQGAKYDGYTF	TGTGCCAGCAGCTTGCAGGGGGCGAAGTATGATGGCTACACCTTC
TRBV18	TRBJ2-1	few	TRBD2	CASSPPPSGRYEQFF	TGTGCCAGCTCACCACCGCCTAGCGGGAGATATGAGCAGTTCTTC
TRBV5-1	TRBJ2-7	few	.	CASSVRQTDPYEQYF	TGCGCCAGCAGCGTAAGACAGACAGATCCCTACGAGCAGTACTTC
TRBV15	TRBJ2-3	few	.	CATSRPQATQYF	TGTGCCACCAGCAGACCACAGGCTACGCAGTATTTT
TRBV5-1	TRBJ2-7	.	TRBD2	CASSLTASGTSGNYEQYF	TGCGCCAGCAGCTTGACGGCCTCCGGGACTAGCGGGAATTACGAGCAGTACTTC
TRBV5-1	TRBJ2-7	few	TRBD2	CASSLTSGLISYEQYF	TGCGCCAGCAGCTTGACTAGCGGATTAATCTCCTACGAGCAGTACTTC
TRBV7-2	TRBJ2-3	many	TRBD2	CASSFVPAGVSDTQYF	TGTGCCAGCAGCTTCGTTCCAGCGGGAGTGTCAGATACGCAGTATTTT
TRBV7-9	TRBJ2-7	many	TRBD1	CASSLGQGFYEQYF	TGTGCCAGCAGCTTAGGACAGGGGTTCTACGAGCAGTACTTC
TRBV11-2	TRBJ2-5	few	.	CASSLPRGAGDDRRETQYF	TGTGCCAGCAGCTTACCCCGGGGGGCAGGGGACGACAGACGAGAGACCCAGTACTTC
TRBV29-1	TRBJ2-7	many	.	CSVSRDPYEQYF	TGCAGCGTTAGTAGGGACCCCTACGAGCAGTACTTC
TRBV4-1	TRBJ1-1	few	.	CASSQLRGRLNTEAFF	TGCGCCAGCAGCCAACTCCGGGGACGGTTGAACACTGAAGCTTTCTTT
TRBV5-1	TRBJ1-2	many	.	CASSLLGSDYTF	TGCGCCAGCAGCTTGCTCGGGTCTGACTACACCTTC
TRBV12-3/TRBV12-4	TRBJ2-1	.	TRBD2	CASSLRSSGDYHGQFF	TGTGCCAGCAGTTTAAGGTCTAGCGGCGACTACCATGGGCAGTTCTTC
TRBV11-2	TRBJ2-7	.	.	CASSLGSGGYYEQYF	TGTGCCAGCAGCTTAGGATCGGGGGGCTACTACGAGCAGTACTTC
TRBV7-3	TRBJ2-1	many	.	CASSLQLASRAYNEQFF	TGTGCCAGCAGCTTACAGCTGGCTAGCAGGGCTTACAATGAGCAGTTCTTC
TRBV6-1	TRBJ1-1	many	TRBD1	CASRKDRLLNTEAFF	TGTGCCAGCAGAAAGGACAGGCTCCTGAACACTGAAGCTTTCTTT
TRBV4-3	TRBJ1-1	few	.	CASSRNGPKAFF	TGCGCCAGCAGCCGAAACGGGCCAAAAGCTTTCTTT
TRBV20-1	TRBJ2-1	many	.	CSARDYTSRRDNEQFF	TGCAGTGCTAGAGATTATACTAGTCGGCGTGACAATGAGCAGTTCTTC
TRBV28	TRBJ2-5	few	.	CATSGSAETQYF	TGTGCGACCTCAGGGTCCGCGGAGACCCAGTACTTC
TRBV7-9	TRBJ1-1	.	.	CASSLGADRHTEAFF	TGTGCCAGCAGCTTAGGAGCGGACAGACACACTGAAGCTTTCTTT
TRBV20-1	TRBJ2-1	few	.	CSARAPGEWNNEQFF	TGCAGTGCTAGAGCCCCGGGGGAATGGAACAATGAGCAGTTCTTC
TRBV29-1	TRBJ2-7	few	.	CSVERPNSYEQYF	TGCAGCGTTGAACGGCCGAACTCCTACGAGCAGTACTTC
TRBV20-1	TRBJ2-1	.	TRBD2	CSASTSGSANEQFF	TGCAGTGCTAGCACTAGCGGGAGTGCCAATGAGCAGTTCTTC
TRBV5-1	TRBJ2-4	many	.	CASNVGGPYPENIQYF	TGCGCCAGCAACGTCGGAGGGCCCTATCCCGAAAACATTCAGTACTTC
TRBV7-9	TRBJ2-3	.	TRBD2	CASSFLGGRADTRYF	TGTGCCAGCAGCTTTCTAGGCGGGAGGGCCGATACGCGGTATTTT
TRBV12-3/TRBV12-4	TRBJ1-5	many	.	CASSLTGASNQPQHF	TGTGCCAGCAGTTTGACGGGGGCAAGCAATCAGCCCCAGCATTTT
TRBV12-3/TRBV12-4	TRBJ2-1	.	.	CASSLVAREQFF	TGTGCCAGCAGTTTAGTAGCCAGGGAGCAGTTCTTC
TRBV28	TRBJ2-1	few	.	CASSFWQKINEQFF	TGTGCCAGCAGTTTCTGGCAGAAAATCAATGAGCAGTTCTTC
TRBV7-2	TRBJ2-1	.	TRBD2	CGSRDRLAGTHNEQFF	TGTGGCAGCAGGGATAGACTAGCGGGTACACACAATGAGCAGTTCTTC
TRBV12-3/TRBV12-4	TRBJ2-4	many	TRBD2	CASSQGLAGLAKNIQYF	TGTGCCAGCAGTCAGGGACTAGCGGGACTAGCCAAAAACATTCAGTACTTC
TRBV30	TRBJ1-2	once	.	CAWSPQWGTHGYTF	TGTGCCTGGAGTCCGCAGTGGGGAACCCATGGCTACACCTTC
TRBV25-1	TRBJ1-3	many	.	CASGPVGNTIYF	TGTGCCAGCGGGCCAGTCGGAAACACCATATATTTT
TRBV24-1	TRBJ2-5	many	.	CATSDSRGVETQYF	TGTGCCACCAGTGATTCTAGGGGAGTCGAGACCCAGTACTTC
TRBV4-1	TRBJ2-5	many	.	CASSHRAVATGETQYF	TGCGCCAGCAGCCACCGGGCAGTCGCGACAGGAGAGACCCAGTACTTC
TRBV29-1	TRBJ2-3	many	.	CSVGTRYADTQYF	TGCAGCGTAGGGACTCGATACGCAGATACGCAGTATTTT
TRBV30	TRBJ1-1	.	TRBD1	CAGQGALNTEAFF	TGTGCCGGACAGGGGGCATTGAACACTGAAGCTTTCTTT
TRBV10-2	TRBJ2-7	many	.	CASRKPGHSYEQYF	TGCGCCAGCAGGAAGCCGGGACATTCCTACGAGCAGTACTTC
TRBV12-3/TRBV12-4	TRBJ1-4	many	.	CASSHPGANEKLFF	TGTGCCAGCAGCCATCCGGGAGCCAATGAAAAACTGTTTTTT
TRBV12-3/TRBV12-4	TRBJ2-1	many	.	CASSSGTSRYNEQFF	TGTGCCAGCAGTTCTGGAACTAGCAGGTACAATGAGCAGTTCTTC
TRBV24-1	TRBJ1-5	many	.	CATSDSRNGPQHF	TGTGCCACCAGTGATTCCCGAAATGGGCCCCAGCATTTT
TRBV5-1	TRBJ1-2	.	.	CASSLGSASDYGYTF	TGCGCCAGCAGCTTGGGATCAGCTAGCGACTATGGCTACACCTTC
TRBV28	TRBJ2-7	few	TRBD2	CASRAGLSSYEQYF	TGTGCCAGCAGAGCGGGATTAAGCTCCTACGAGCAGTACTTC
TRBV20-1	TRBJ1-6	.	.	CSARPWATNSPLHF	TGCAGTGCTAGACCATGGGCCACCAATTCACCCCTCCACTTT
TRBV30	TRBJ2-3	.	.	CAWSPRTDTQYF	TGTGCCTGGAGTCCCCGCACAGATACGCAGTATTTT
TRBV9	TRBJ1-1	many	.	CASSVLGKCTEAFF	TGTGCCAGCAGCGTTCTGGGAAAATGCACTGAAGCTTTCTTT
TRBV30	TRBJ1-6	many	.	CAWSSQGNSPLHF	TGTGCCTGGAGTTCTCAGGGGAATTCACCCCTCCACTTT
TRBV12-3/TRBV12-4	TRBJ2-1	many	TRBD2	CASTWSGRARDNEQFF	TGTGCCAGCACCTGGAGCGGGAGGGCCAGGGACAATGAGCAGTTCTTC
TRBV29-1	TRBJ1-2	many	TRBD1	CSVNRGGGYTF	TGCAGCGTTAACAGGGGGGGTGGCTACACCTTC